The rows below give T cell receptor beta chains drawn from one sample of a study of beta chain features in type 1 diabetes. Some clones are missing from TCRdb's copy, which holds only in-frame ones; the method was immunoSEQ multiplex PCR. The table has under 450,000 clones, over 11% seen once. The sequencing input was naive CD4+ T cells from blood. These receptors came from a man aged 25 to 40 in good health. The CDR3 runs from the conserved cysteine through the conserved F or W. A D gene is named only where the DNA matches it firmly. Where a row states a size, it is once, few, many or the class of an expanded clone; other rows omit it.

clone size	V gene	J gene	D gene	CDR3 protein	CDR3 DNA
.	TRBV29-1	TRBJ1-2	.	CSVVVGAGRANYGYTF	TGCAGCGTTGTTGTGGGGGCAGGGAGGGCTAACTATGGCTACACCTTC
.	TRBV2	TRBJ2-4	TRBD2	CASREGLRGNIQYF	TGTGCCAGCAGGGAGGGACTAAGAGGAAACATTCAGTACTTC
.	TRBV30	TRBJ2-2	.	CAWSSGNTGELFF	TGTGCCTGGTCCTCGGGGAACACCGGGGAGCTGTTTTTT
few	TRBV15	TRBJ2-1	.	CATSRDQLLFTYNEQFF	TGTGCCACCAGCAGAGATCAGTTGTTGTTTACCTACAATGAGCAGTTCTTC
.	TRBV15	TRBJ1-2	TRBD1	CATSKAGTGGFGYTF	TGTGCCACCAGCAAGGCCGGGACAGGGGGTTTTGGCTACACCTTC
.	TRBV30	TRBJ1-4	.	CAWSPLWGRDEKLFF	TGTGCCTGGAGTCCCCTCTGGGGGCGCGACGAAAAACTGTTTTTT
few	TRBV7-2	TRBJ1-2	.	CASNSFTSNYGYTF	TGTGCCAGCAACTCATTCACCTCGAACTATGGCTACACCTTC
few	TRBV2	TRBJ2-1	.	CASSGRLAFLHEQFF	TGTGCCAGCAGTGGGCGTCTAGCGTTCCTCCATGAGCAGTTCTTC
few	TRBV5-7	TRBJ1-4	.	CASSLPKKLFF	TGTGCCAGCAGCTTGCCCAAAAAACTGTTTTTT
few	TRBV5-1	TRBJ2-1	.	CASSLETTITEQFF	TGCGCCAGCAGCTTGGAGACTACAATTACGGAGCAGTTCTTC
.	TRBV29-1	TRBJ1-2	TRBD1	CSVHSDRIYGYTF	TGCAGCGTGCATTCGGACAGGATCTATGGCTACACCTTC
.	TRBV7-9	TRBJ2-1	.	CASSYNEQFF	TGTGCCAGCAGCTACAATGAGCAGTTCTTC
.	TRBV7-2	TRBJ2-7	.	CASSFETIYEQYF	TGTGCCAGCAGCTTTGAAACAATATACGAGCAGTACTTC
few	TRBV5-6	TRBJ2-1	TRBD2	CASSLELAGVGDEQFF	TGTGCCAGCAGCTTGGAACTAGCGGGAGTTGGCGATGAGCAGTTCTTC
.	TRBV15	TRBJ1-3	TRBD1	CATSAGQGSGNTIYF	TGTGCCACCAGCGCCGGACAGGGGTCGGGGAACACCATATATTTT
.	TRBV9	TRBJ2-3	TRBD2	CASSVEYSGAYTDTQYF	TGTGCCAGCAGCGTAGAGTATAGCGGGGCCTACACAGATACGCAGTATTTT
.	TRBV30	TRBJ2-1	TRBD1	CAWSETGTGEQFF	TGTGCCTGGAGTGAGACAGGGACGGGTGAGCAGTTCTTC
few	TRBV14	TRBJ1-3	TRBD1	CASSQWDRRSSGNTIYF	TGTGCCAGCAGCCAATGGGACAGACGATCCTCTGGAAACACCATATATTTT
once	TRBV15	TRBJ1-3	.	CATSRERGPGNTIYF	TGTGCCACCAGCAGAGAAAGGGGACCGGGAAACACCATATATTTT
.	TRBV7-9	TRBJ2-3	.	CASSPGLSSPTDTQYF	TGTGCCAGCAGCCCGGGACTTTCCTCCCCCACAGATACGCAGTATTTT
.	TRBV27	TRBJ1-6	.	CASTFGPYNSPLHF	TGTGCCAGCACCTTTGGGCCCTATAATTCACCCCTCCACTTT
.	TRBV25-1	TRBJ2-6	.	CASSEYQGSGANVLTF	TGTGCCAGCAGTGAATACCAGGGCTCTGGGGCCAACGTCCTGACTTTC
few	TRBV7-2	TRBJ2-4	TRBD1	CASSVTGTGEKNIQYF	TGTGCCAGCAGCGTCACAGGGACAGGGGAAAAAAACATTCAGTACTTC
few	TRBV7-9	TRBJ2-4	.	CASSLVVQGPNIQYF	TGTGCCAGCAGCTTAGTCGTACAGGGCCCAAACATTCAGTACTTC
.	TRBV19	TRBJ2-3	TRBD2	CASSIPTSGSGTDTQYF	TGTGCCAGTAGTATCCCTACTAGCGGGAGTGGCACAGATACGCAGTATTTT
few	TRBV6-6	TRBJ1-5	TRBD1	CASSYDRDNQPQHF	TGTGCCAGCAGTTACGACAGGGACAATCAGCCCCAGCATTTT
.	TRBV10-3	TRBJ2-7	TRBD1	CAISPGQGYEQYF	TGTGCCATCAGTCCGGGACAGGGTTACGAGCAGTACTTC
.	TRBV27	TRBJ2-1	.	CASSRHRGGVNEQFF	TGTGCCAGCAGTCGACACAGGGGCGGGGTAAATGAGCAGTTCTTC
few	TRBV14	TRBJ2-3	.	CASSSTWRATDTQYF	TGTGCCAGCAGTTCCACGTGGAGAGCCACAGATACGCAGTATTTT
.	TRBV13	TRBJ2-1	TRBD2	CASSSLAGGRDEQFF	TGTGCCAGCAGCTCTCTAGCGGGAGGGCGAGATGAGCAGTTCTTC
few	TRBV9	TRBJ2-3	TRBD1	CASSVGTGGTDTQYF	TGTGCCAGCAGCGTCGGGACAGGGGGTACAGATACGCAGTATTTT
few	TRBV5-4	TRBJ2-3	.	CASSGKQDLRQYF	TGTGCCAGCAGCGGGAAACAGGACCTGCGACAGTATTTT
few	TRBV11-3	TRBJ2-3	TRBD2	CASSFHLAGGTDTQYF	TGTGCCAGCAGCTTTCATTTAGCGGGAGGCACAGATACGCAGTATTTT
.	TRBV11-2	TRBJ2-7	.	CASSFGWAATEQYF	TGTGCCAGCAGCTTTGGGTGGGCCGCTACCGAGCAGTACTTC
.	TRBV7-2	TRBJ2-1	.	CASRKRGATTNEQFF	TGTGCCAGCAGGAAGAGGGGGGCCACCACAAATGAGCAGTTCTTC
.	TRBV5-1	TRBJ2-3	TRBD1	CASSLVGTGKTDTQYF	TGCGCCAGCAGCTTGGTAGGGACAGGGAAGACAGATACGCAGTATTTT